This entry concerns a single T cell receptor (beta chain). Its matching antigen is unknown. These data originate in a study of T-cell reconstitution after alpha-beta-depleted transplantation in children. Findings and caveats of the study: In patients about two months after transplant, alpha-beta T cells reportedly arose from several hundred expanded graft clones. Surviving recipient cells, namely T cells and thymic progenitors, were the source of high day-60 TCRbeta diversity in some patients.

Unique molecular identifiers were built into the TCRbeta library. A single record per CDR3 protein comes from TCRdb applying MiXCR to the PCR reads. The sample records around 490,000 distinct CDR3 sequences, around 10% being singletons. The CDR3 totals 11 residues. The V gene's germline CDR1 is MNHEY and CDR2 SMNVEV (reference sequence). V lost 3 bases to trimming and J lost 7 bases, with 6 bases between them. This chain connects TRBV27 to TRBJ1-1; D is unresolved. This clonotype originated in a female patient between 2 and 15 years old who had a stem cell transplant for aplastic anemia, so the T cells may come from the graft donor. The sample in question was PBMCs, mostly from graft donor cells, obtained 180 days after TCRalphabeta/CD19-depleted stem cell transplant. The CDR3 DNA is TGTGCCAGCAGTTTCCACAATGAAGCTTTCTTT. This translates into CASSFHNEAFF.